The 17 T cell receptor beta chains below all came from one sample that was sequenced in a study of T cell responses to AZD1222 COVID-19 vaccine. TCRdb's copy holds only in-frame clones and misses some; the assay was immunoSEQ multiplex PCR. The sample consists of about 140,000 clones, about 92% of them appearing once. Sample: peripheral blood, taken 28 days after the second AZD1222 dose. All receptors come from an adult who received the AZD1222 COVID-19 vaccine.

The rearrangement links TRBV28 to TRBJ2-3, with 11 positions matching TRBD2. Germline assignment: CDR1 MDHEN and CDR2 SYDVKM. This CDR3 has 16 residues. V trimming: 4 bases; J trimming: 3 bases; junction bases outside the gene matches: 6. CDR3 DNA sequence: TGTGCCAGCAGTTCGCTAGCGGGAGGCTGGACAGATACGCAGTATTTT. It yields the protein CASSSLAGGWTDTQYF.

This sequence joins TRBV28 and TRBJ2-7; no firm D call. From germline, CDR1 is MDHEN and CDR2 SYDVKM. The length of the CDR3 is 15 residues. With 7 bases removed from V and 2 bases from J, the gap between germline ends came to 18 bases. CDR3 DNA sequence: TGTGCCAGCAACTTAGCAGGCGGCCCTACCTACGAGCAGTACTTC. This encodes CASNLAGGPTYEQYF. Based on the CDR3 plus reference TRBV28 and TRBJ2-7, the full variable domain is DVKVTQSSRYLVKRTGEKVFLECVQDMDHENMFWYRQDPGLGLRLIYFSYDVKMKEKGDIPEGYSVSREKKERFSLILESASTNQTSMYLCASNLAGGPTYEQYFGPGTRLTVT.

The chain's CDR3 is CASSAVGLAGMNEQFF. The CDR3 DNA sequence: TGCGCCAGCAGTGCGGTAGGTCTAGCGGGAATGAATGAGCAGTTCTTC. The V call is TRBV10-1, the J call TRBJ2-1; TRBD2 aligns across 9 bases. This CDR3 comprises 16 residues. Germline values: CDR1 WNHNN, CDR2 SYGVQD (reference sequence). V shed 4 bases and J 7 bases; nucleotides not matched to a gene: 11.

CDR3 DNA sequence: TGTGCCAGTAGTAGCCGACAGGGAGGTTGGACTGAAGCTTTCTTT. This translates into CASSSRQGGWTEAFF. V and J are TRBV19 and TRBJ1-1; 7 nucleotides agree with TRBD1. Germline CDR1 is LNHDA and CDR2 is SQIVND (reference sequence). The CDR3 contains 15 residues. V shed 4 bases, J shed 5 bases, and the junction held 10 bases outside the gene matches.

The chain has TRBV18 and TRBJ1-2; D might be TRBD1 (5 bases). V lost 6 bases and J lost 3, with 14 bases in between. Germline V lookup: CDR1 KGHSH, CDR2 LQKENI. The CDR3 spans 14 residues. CDR3 coding DNA: TGTGCCAGCTCCGCACAGGAGGCCGACTATGGCTACACCTTC. It yields the protein CASSAQEADYGYTF. Drawing the rest from reference TRBV18 and TRBJ1-2, the complete variable domain is NAGVMQNPRHLVRRRGQEARLRCSPMKGHSHVYWYRQLPEEGLKFMVYLQKENIIDESGMPKERFSAEFPKEGPSILRIQQVVRGDSAAYFCASSAQEADYGYTFGSGTRLTVV.

The chain joins TRBV3-1 (or the pseudogene TRBV3-2) to TRBJ1-2; D ambiguous. The CDR3 spans 13 residues. Trimming removed 4 bases from V and 2 bases from J, with 8 bases in between. In germline, CDR1 is LGHDT, CDR2 YNNKEL (reference sequence). The CDR3 nucleotides read TGTGCCAGCAGCCCGGCCCCGAACTATGGCTACACCTTC. It is translated as CASSPAPNYGYTF.

This chain uses TRBV11-3 with TRBJ2-1, with unresolved D. The ends were cut back, 1 base at V and 4 bases at J, with 5 bases in the middle. Looked up from germline, CDR1 is SGHNT and CDR2 is YENEEA. This CDR3 has 13 amino acids. CDR3 in DNA: TGTGCCAGCAGCTTAGGTGTTTACAATGAGCAGTTCTTC. Translating gives CASSLGVYNEQFF.

This chain uses TRBV11-3 with TRBJ1-5; the match to TRBD1 covers 9 bases. The trim removed 5 bases at V and 6 bases at J, leaving 8 bases unmatched. The CDR3 covers 15 residues. Germline V lookup: CDR1 SGHNT, CDR2 YENEEA. CDR3 sequence: CASSARAGQGQPQHF. As DNA, the CDR3 is TGTGCCAGCAGCGCCCGGGCGGGACAGGGTCAGCCCCAGCATTTT.

In DNA, the CDR3 is TGTGCCATCAACCATGACAGGAACTATGGCTACACCTTC. Amino acid sequence: CAINHDRNYGYTF. V is TRBV10-3 and J is TRBJ1-2, with D possibly TRBD1 on 6 matching bases. The CDR3 is 13 residues long. Trimming removed 7 bases from V and 2 bases from J, with 11 bases in between. Germline V gene data show CDR1 as ENHRY and CDR2 as SYGVKD.

The sample holds a few counts of this clone. The rearrangement joins TRBV27 to TRBJ2-7; 7 nucleotides match TRBD2. Unmatched junction bases numbered 6, after V lost 8 bases and J lost 5 bases. CDR1 MNHEY and CDR2 SMNVEV come from the germline V gene (reference sequence). The CDR3 covers 12 residues. CDR3 nucleotide sequence: TGTGCCAGCGGCGGGAGAATAGACGAGCAGTACTTC. This encodes CASGGRIDEQYF.

This clone was seen only once. V usage is TRBV5-1 and J usage is TRBJ2-7, with D possibly called TRBD1 or TRBD2 (5 bases each). The V and J ends lost 0 bases and 6 bases respectively, with 10 bases between them. This CDR3 has 13 residues. Germline CDR1 and CDR2: SGHRS and YFSETQ. This chain's CDR3 is CASSLVERGEQYF. The CDR3 region has the DNA TGCGCCAGCAGCTTGGTCGAGAGGGGCGAGCAGTACTTC.

The chain combines TRBV11-2 with TRBJ1-3; D unclear. Trimming took off 6 bases at V and 0 bases at J, with 12 bases between the two ends. The CDR3 spans 15 residues. Germline assignment: CDR1 SGHAT and CDR2 FQNNGV. CDR3 sequence: CASSRDLSSGNTIYF. The CDR3 DNA follows: TGTGCCAGCAGTCGGGATTTGAGCTCTGGAAACACCATATATTTT.

The chain carries TRBV6-5 and TRBJ2-1; maybe TRBD2 (5 bases). Between the trimmed V and J ends, which lost 4 bases and 9 bases, there was a span of 10 bases. The CDR3 spans 12 residues. From germline, CDR1 is MNHEY and CDR2 SVGAGI. CDR3 protein: CASSSAGGEQFF. The CDR3 DNA is TGTGCCAGCAGTTCTGCCGGAGGTGAGCAGTTCTTC.

This clone was found once. The chain is built from TRBV29-1 and TRBJ2-3; D is unresolved. CDR3 length equals 11 residues. The germline V and J ends were trimmed by 8 bases and 1 base, with 7 bases remaining between them. Germline CDR1 and CDR2: SQVTM and ANQGSEA. This CDR3 is CSSSGTDTQYF. In DNA form, the CDR3 reads TGCAGCTCCTCAGGCACAGATACGCAGTATTTT.

This clone was observed a single time. This chain connects TRBV28 to TRBJ1-2, with D tentatively TRBD1 (6 bases). The CDR3 is 15 residues long. Germline values: CDR1 MDHEN, CDR2 SYDVKM. Trimming took off 6 bases at V and 5 bases at J, with 19 bases between the two ends. CDR3 sequence reads: CASRDGGLDAYGYTF. The DNA of the CDR3 is TGTGCCAGCAGGGACGGGGGCCTGGACGCTTATGGCTACACCTTC.

The chain has TRBV6-6 and TRBJ1-1; tentative D call: TRBD1 (5 bases). From germline, CDR1 is MNHNY and CDR2 SVGAGI (reference sequence). This CDR3 is 13 amino acids long. Trimming took off 2 bases at V and 1 base at J, with 5 bases between the two ends. The CDR3 region is CASSYGGNTEAFF. DNA of the CDR3: TGTGCCAGCAGTTACGGGGGGAACACTGAAGCTTTCTTT.

This clone was seen a single time. The J gene is TRBJ1-1, the V gene TRBV29-1; D gene uncertain. Per the germline V gene, CDR1 is SQVTM and CDR2 is ANQGSEA. Trimming pared 1 base from V and 4 bases from J, leaving 10 bases between. The CDR3 length is 13 residues. CDR3 loop: CSVEVGSATEAFF. In DNA form, the CDR3 reads TGCAGCGTTGAAGTGGGGTCGGCCACTGAAGCTTTCTTT.